Listed below are T cell receptor beta chains from one sample, sequenced in a study of blood T cell repertoires in COVID-19. Clones were sequenced by immunoSEQ multiplex PCR, and TCRdb holds only the in-frame ones, with some missing. The profile shows approximately 390,000 clones, 70% to 90% of them singletons. Sequenced material: peripheral blood. All receptors derive from an older woman with COVID-19, enrolled during active disease. Each CDR3 is given with its conserved first and last residue. The D gene is left open where the match is weak. Only part of the rows carry a size: once, few, many, or a class if the clone is expanded.

D,size,V,J,CDR3,DNA
TRBD1,-,TRBV6-4,TRBJ1-1,CTDRDRGITEAFF,TGCACGGACCGGGACAGGGGTATCACTGAAGCTTTCTTT
TRBD2,-,TRBV18,TRBJ2-5,CASSPRGSVGFETQYF,TGTGCCAGCTCACCGCGGGGGTCTGTGGGGTTCGAGACCCAGTACTTC
TRBD2,-,TRBV11-3,TRBJ2-3,CASSESGLASPKADTQYF,TGTGCCAGCAGCGAATCGGGACTAGCTTCCCCTAAGGCAGATACGCAGTATTTT
-,-,TRBV5-4,TRBJ2-5,CASSFRAQETQYF,TGTGCCAGCAGCTTCAGGGCCCAAGAGACCCAGTACTTC
-,-,TRBV7-2,TRBJ1-2,CASSSNRANYGYTF,TGTGCCAGCAGCTCGAACAGGGCTAACTATGGCTACACCTTC
TRBD1,-,TRBV9,TRBJ1-5,CASSAGTGAPNQPQHF,TGTGCCAGCAGTGCCGGGACAGGGGCGCCAAATCAGCCCCAGCATTTT
-,once,TRBV6-6,TRBJ1-5,CASRTAQPQHF,TGTGCCAGCAGAACAGCTCAGCCCCAGCATTTT
-,-,TRBV5-5,TRBJ1-3,CASSPDYSGNTIYF,TGTGCCAGCAGCCCGGACTACTCTGGAAACACCATATATTTT
-,-,TRBV5-1,TRBJ2-5,CASSLSRGFETQYF,TGCGCCAGCAGCTTGTCGCGGGGATTCGAGACCCAGTACTTC
-,-,TRBV5-6,TRBJ2-5,CASSLGTETQYF,TGTGCCAGCAGCTTGGGTACTGAGACCCAGTACTTC
TRBD2,-,TRBV10-2,TRBJ2-7,CASSEFGGGIGTYEQYF,TGCGCCAGCAGTGAGTTCGGGGGGGGCATCGGGACCTACGAGCAGTACTTC
-,few,TRBV19,TRBJ1-2,CASSIVGAVNYGYTF,TGTGCCAGTAGTATTGTGGGGGCCGTTAACTATGGCTACACCTTC
TRBD1,-,TRBV14,TRBJ1-2,CASSQGQGEAYTF,TGTGCCAGCAGCCAAGGACAGGGGGAAGCGTACACCTTC
-,-,TRBV24-1,TRBJ1-5,CATSIDGAGGPQHF,TGTGCCACTTCTATTGACGGAGCTGGAGGGCCCCAGCATTTT
TRBD1,-,TRBV7-9,TRBJ2-2,CASSQTRGPGAFSGELFF,TGTGCCAGCAGCCAAACAAGGGGGCCCGGGGCTTTCTCCGGGGAGCTGTTTTTT
TRBD2,once,TRBV19,TRBJ2-1,CASNPKGLAGAPGEQFF,TGTGCCAGTAACCCCAAGGGGCTAGCGGGTGCCCCTGGTGAGCAGTTCTTC
TRBD2,-,TRBV7-2,TRBJ2-2,CASLLAGGGGELFF,TGTGCCAGCTTACTAGCGGGGGGCGGCGGGGAGCTGTTTTTT
TRBD1,-,TRBV2,TRBJ2-4,CASSEGQGARNIQYF,TGTGCCAGCAGTGAGGGGCAGGGGGCAAGAAACATTCAGTACTTC
TRBD1,-,TRBV3-1/TRBV3-2,TRBJ1-2,CASSLQDRANNYGYTF,TGTGCCAGCAGCCTTCAAGACAGGGCGAATAACTATGGCTACACCTTC
TRBD1,-,TRBV18,TRBJ2-7,CASSRTGATTYEQYF,TGTGCCAGCTCACGGACAGGGGCCACTACCTACGAGCAGTACTTC
-,-,TRBV2,TRBJ1-1,CASSGKNTEAFF,TGTGCCAGCTCGGGGAAGAACACTGAAGCTTTCTTT
TRBD2,-,TRBV12-5,TRBJ2-1,CASGVGLAGSNEQFF,TGTGCTAGTGGGGTAGGACTAGCGGGGAGCAATGAGCAGTTCTTC
-,-,TRBV29-1,TRBJ1-3,CSASDRTGNTIYF,TGCAGCGCTTCTGATAGAACCGGAAACACCATATATTTT